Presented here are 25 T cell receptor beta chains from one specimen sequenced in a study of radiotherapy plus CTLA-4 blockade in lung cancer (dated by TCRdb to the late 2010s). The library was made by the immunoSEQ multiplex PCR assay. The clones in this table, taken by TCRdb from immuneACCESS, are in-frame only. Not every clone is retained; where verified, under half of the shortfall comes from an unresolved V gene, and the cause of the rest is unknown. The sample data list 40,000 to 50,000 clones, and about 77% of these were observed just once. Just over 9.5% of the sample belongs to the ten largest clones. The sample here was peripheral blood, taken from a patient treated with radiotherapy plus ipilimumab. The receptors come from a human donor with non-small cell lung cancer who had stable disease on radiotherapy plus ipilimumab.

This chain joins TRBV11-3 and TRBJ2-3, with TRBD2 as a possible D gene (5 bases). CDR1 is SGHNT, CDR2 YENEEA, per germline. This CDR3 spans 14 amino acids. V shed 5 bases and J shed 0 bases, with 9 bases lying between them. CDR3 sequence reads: CASSLTSSTDTQYF. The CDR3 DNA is TGTGCCAGCAGCCTCACTAGTAGCACAGATACGCAGTATTTT.

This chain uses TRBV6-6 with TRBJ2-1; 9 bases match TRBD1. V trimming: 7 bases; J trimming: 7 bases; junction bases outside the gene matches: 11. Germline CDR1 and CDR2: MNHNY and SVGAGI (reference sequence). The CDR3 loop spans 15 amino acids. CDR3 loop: CASTQTGTGRNEQFF. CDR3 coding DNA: TGTGCCAGCACCCAAACCGGGACAGGGCGGAATGAGCAGTTCTTC.

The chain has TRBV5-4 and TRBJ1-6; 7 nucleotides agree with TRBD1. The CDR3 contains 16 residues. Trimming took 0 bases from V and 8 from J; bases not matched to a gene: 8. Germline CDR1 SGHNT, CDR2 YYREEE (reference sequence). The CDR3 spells CASSLAPTGVDSPLHF. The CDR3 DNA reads TGTGCCAGCAGCTTGGCCCCTACAGGGGTGGATTCACCCCTCCACTTT.

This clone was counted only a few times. The CDR3 sequence: CASSSGGMTYNEQFF. For the CDR3, the DNA is TGTGCCAGCAGCTCAGGGGGCATGACCTACAATGAGCAGTTCTTC. This chain links TRBV9 with TRBJ2-1; 8 positions match TRBD1. CDR1 and CDR2 from the germline V gene are SGDLS and YYNGEE. This CDR3 comprises 15 residues. Germline trimming cut 4 bases from V and 2 bases from J; bases unmatched to any gene: 5.

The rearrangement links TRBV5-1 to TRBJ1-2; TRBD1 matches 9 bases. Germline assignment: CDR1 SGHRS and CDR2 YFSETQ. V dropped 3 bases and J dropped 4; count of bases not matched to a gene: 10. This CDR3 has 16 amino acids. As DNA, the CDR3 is TGCGCCAGCAGCTCGACCGGGACAGGGTTTTTCTATGGCTACACCTTC. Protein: CASSSTGTGFFYGYTF.

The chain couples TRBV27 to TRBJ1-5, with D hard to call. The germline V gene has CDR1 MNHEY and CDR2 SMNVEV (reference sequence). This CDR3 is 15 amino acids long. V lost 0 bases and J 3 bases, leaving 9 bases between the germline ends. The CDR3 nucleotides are TGTGCCAGCAGTTTATCGGGGAGTCCCAATCAGCCCCAGCATTTT. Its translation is CASSLSGSPNQPQHF.

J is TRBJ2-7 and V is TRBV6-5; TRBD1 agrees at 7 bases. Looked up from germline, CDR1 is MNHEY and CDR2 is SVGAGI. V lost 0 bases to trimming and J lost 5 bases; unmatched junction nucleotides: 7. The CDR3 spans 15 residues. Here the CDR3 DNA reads TGTGCCAGCAGTTACTCATTGACAGGGATCCACGAGCAGTACTTC. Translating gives CASSYSLTGIHEQYF.

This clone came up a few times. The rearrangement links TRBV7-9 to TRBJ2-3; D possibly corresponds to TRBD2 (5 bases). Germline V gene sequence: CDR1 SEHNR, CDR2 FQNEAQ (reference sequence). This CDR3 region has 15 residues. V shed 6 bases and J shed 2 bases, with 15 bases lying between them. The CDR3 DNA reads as TGTGCCAGCAGAGATGGACTGACCGCCACAGATACGCAGTATTTT. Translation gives CASRDGLTATDTQYF.

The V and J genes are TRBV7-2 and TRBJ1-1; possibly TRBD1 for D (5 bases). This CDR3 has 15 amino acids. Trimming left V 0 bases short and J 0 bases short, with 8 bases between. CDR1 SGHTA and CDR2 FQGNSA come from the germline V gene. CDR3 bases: TGTGCCAGCAGCTTAGCGCAGGGTTTGAACACTGAAGCTTTCTTT. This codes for CASSLAQGLNTEAFF.

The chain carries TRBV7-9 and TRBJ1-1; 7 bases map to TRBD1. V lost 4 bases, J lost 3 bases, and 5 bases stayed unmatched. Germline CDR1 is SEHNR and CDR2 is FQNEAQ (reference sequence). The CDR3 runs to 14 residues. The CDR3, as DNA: TGTGCCAGCAGCTCCACAGGGGTCGACACTGAAGCTTTCTTT. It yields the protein CASSSTGVDTEAFF.

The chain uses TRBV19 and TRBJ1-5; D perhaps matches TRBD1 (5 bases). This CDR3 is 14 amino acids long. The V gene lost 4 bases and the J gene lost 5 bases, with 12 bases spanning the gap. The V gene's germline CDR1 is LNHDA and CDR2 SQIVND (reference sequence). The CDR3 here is CASSRGRVDQPQHF. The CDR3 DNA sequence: TGTGCCAGTAGTAGGGGCCGAGTGGATCAGCCCCAGCATTTT.

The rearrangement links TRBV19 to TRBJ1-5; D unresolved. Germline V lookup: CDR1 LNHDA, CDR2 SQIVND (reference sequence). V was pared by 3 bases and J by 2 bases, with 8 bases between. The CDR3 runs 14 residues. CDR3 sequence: CASSIRGGNQPQHF. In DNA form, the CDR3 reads TGTGCCAGTAGTATTCGGGGTGGCAATCAGCCCCAGCATTTT. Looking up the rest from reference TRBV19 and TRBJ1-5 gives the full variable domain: DGGITQSPKYLFRKEGQNVTLSCEQNLNHDAMYWYRQDPGQGLRLIYYSQIVNDFQKGDIAEGYSVSREKKESFPLTVTSAQKNPTAFYLCASSIRGGNQPQHFGDGTRLSIL.

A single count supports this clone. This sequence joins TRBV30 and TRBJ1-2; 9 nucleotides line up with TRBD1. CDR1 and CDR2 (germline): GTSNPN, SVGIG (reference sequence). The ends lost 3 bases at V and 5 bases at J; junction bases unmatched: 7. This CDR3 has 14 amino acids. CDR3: CAWRGQGRDYGYTF. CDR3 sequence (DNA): TGTGCCTGGAGGGGACAGGGAAGGGATTATGGCTACACCTTC.

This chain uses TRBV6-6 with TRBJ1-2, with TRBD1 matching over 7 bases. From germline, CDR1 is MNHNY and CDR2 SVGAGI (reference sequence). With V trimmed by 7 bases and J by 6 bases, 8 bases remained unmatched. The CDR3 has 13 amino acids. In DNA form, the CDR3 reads TGTGCCAGCACTCAGCCGGGACAGAATGGCTACACCTTC. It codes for CASTQPGQNGYTF.

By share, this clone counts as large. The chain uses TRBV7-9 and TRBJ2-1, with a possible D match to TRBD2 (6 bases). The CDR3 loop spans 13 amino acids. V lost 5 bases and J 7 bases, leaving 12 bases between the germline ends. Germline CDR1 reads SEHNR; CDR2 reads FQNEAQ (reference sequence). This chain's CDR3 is CASSRGGGNEQFF. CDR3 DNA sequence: TGTGCCAGCAGCCGAGGTGGGGGGAATGAGCAGTTCTTC.

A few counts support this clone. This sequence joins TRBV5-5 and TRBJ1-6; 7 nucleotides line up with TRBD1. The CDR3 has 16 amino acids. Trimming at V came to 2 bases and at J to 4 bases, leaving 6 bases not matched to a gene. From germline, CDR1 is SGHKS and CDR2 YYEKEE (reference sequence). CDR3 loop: CASSFAPGQYNSPLHF. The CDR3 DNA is TGTGCCAGCAGCTTCGCCCCGGGACAGTATAATTCACCCCTCCACTTT.

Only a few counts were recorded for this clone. CDR3 coding DNA: TGTGCCAGCAACCCGGACTCGATCAATGAGCAGTTCTTC. As protein: CASNPDSINEQFF. The rearrangement links TRBV7-9 to TRBJ2-1; perhaps TRBD2 as D (5 bases). The CDR3 has 13 residues. CDR1 is SEHNR, CDR2 FQNEAQ, per germline (reference sequence). V was cut by 7 bases and J by 6 bases, with 13 bases left in between.

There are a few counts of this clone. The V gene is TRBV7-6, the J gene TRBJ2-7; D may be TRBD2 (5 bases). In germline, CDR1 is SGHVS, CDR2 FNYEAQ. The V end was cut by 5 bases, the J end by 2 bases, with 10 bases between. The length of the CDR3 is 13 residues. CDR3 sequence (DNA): TGTGCCAGCAGCCCGGACTGGACCTACGAGCAGTACTTC. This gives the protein CASSPDWTYEQYF.

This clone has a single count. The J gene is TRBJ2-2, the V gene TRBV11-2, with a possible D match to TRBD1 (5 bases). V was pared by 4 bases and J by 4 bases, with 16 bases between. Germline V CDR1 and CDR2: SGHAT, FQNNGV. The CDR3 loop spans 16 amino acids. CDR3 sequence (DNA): TGTGCCAGCAGCTCTCCGGCAGGGTTGGCCACCGGGGAGCTGTTTTTT. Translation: CASSSPAGLATGELFF. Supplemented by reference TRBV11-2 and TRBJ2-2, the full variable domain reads EAGVAQSPRYKIIEKRQSVAFWCNPISGHATLYWYQQILGQGPKLLIQFQNNGVVDDSQLPKDRFSAERLKGVDSTLKIQPAKLEDSAVYLCASSSPAGLATGELFFGEGSRLTVL.

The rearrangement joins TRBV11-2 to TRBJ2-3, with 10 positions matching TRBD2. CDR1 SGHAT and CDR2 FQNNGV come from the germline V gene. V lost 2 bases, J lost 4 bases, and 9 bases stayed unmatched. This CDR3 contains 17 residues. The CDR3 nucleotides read TGTGCCAGCAGCTTAAGGCCCACAGCGGGGGGGCCAGATACGCAGTATTTT. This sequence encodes CASSLRPTAGGPDTQYF. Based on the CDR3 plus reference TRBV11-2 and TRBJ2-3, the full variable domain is EAGVAQSPRYKIIEKRQSVAFWCNPISGHATLYWYQQILGQGPKLLIQFQNNGVVDDSQLPKDRFSAERLKGVDSTLKIQPAKLEDSAVYLCASSLRPTAGGPDTQYFGPGTRLTVL.

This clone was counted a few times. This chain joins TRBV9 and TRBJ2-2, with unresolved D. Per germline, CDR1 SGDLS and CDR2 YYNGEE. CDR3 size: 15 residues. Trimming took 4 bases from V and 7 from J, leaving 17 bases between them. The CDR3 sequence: CASSPLVELRGELFF. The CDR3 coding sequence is TGTGCCAGCAGCCCTCTGGTCGAACTCCGCGGGGAGCTGTTTTTT.

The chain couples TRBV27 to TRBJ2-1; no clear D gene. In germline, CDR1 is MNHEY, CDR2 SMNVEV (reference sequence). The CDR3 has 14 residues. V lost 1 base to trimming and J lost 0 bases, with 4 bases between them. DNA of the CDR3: TGTGCCAGCAGTTTATTGAGCTCCTACAATGAGCAGTTCTTC. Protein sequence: CASSLLSSYNEQFF.

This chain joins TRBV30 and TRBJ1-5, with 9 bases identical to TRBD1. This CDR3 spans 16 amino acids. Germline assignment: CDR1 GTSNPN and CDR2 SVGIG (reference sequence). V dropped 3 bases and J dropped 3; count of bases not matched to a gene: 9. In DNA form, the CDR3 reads TGTGCCTGGAGGTCCGGGACAGGGAGGAACAATCAGCCCCAGCATTTT. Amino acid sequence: CAWRSGTGRNNQPQHF. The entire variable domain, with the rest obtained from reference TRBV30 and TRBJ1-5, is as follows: SQTIHQWPATLVQPVGSPLSLECTVEGTSNPNLYWYRQAAGRGLQLLFYSVGIGQISSEVPQNLSASRPQDRQFILSSKKLLLSDSGFYLCAWRSGTGRNNQPQHFGDGTRLSIL.

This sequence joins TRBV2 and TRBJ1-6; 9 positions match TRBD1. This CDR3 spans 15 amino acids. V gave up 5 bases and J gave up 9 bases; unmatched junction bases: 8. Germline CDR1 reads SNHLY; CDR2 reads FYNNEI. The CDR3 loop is CASSNSGQGTSPLHF. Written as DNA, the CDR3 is TGTGCCAGCAGTAATTCGGGACAGGGAACTTCACCCCTCCACTTT.

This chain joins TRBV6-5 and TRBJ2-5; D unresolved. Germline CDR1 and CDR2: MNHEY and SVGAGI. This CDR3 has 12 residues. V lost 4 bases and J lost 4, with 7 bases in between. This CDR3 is CASSSFLETQYF. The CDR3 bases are TGTGCCAGCAGTTCCTTCTTAGAGACCCAGTACTTC.